This TCR beta chain emerged from a study of T cells in localized non-small cell lung cancer. Measured with immunoSEQ multiplex PCR; TCRdb has only the in-frame clones, and not every one. The sample carries 50,000 to 75,000 clones, 80% to 95% recorded once. Notes on the study in general: It remains possible that heterogeneity exists, since only one tumor region was sequenced. Across samples, adjacent lung featured a median roughly 60 of the top 100 tumor clones.

Concerning this clone itself: Its antigen is still unknown.

Trimming cost V 3 bases and J 1 base, with 3 bases left between them. Germline CDR1 DFQATT, CDR2 SNEGSKA (reference sequence). The CDR3 has 11 amino acids. The chain joins TRBV20-1 to TRBJ2-5; unclear D gene. Here the sequenced sample was peripheral blood, taken before any cancer treatment. The TCR sequence derives from a man aged 40 to 70 with stage I lung adenocarcinoma. The CDR3 loop is CSASFQETQYF. Written as DNA, the CDR3 is TGCAGTGCTAGCTTCCAAGAGACCCAGTACTTC.